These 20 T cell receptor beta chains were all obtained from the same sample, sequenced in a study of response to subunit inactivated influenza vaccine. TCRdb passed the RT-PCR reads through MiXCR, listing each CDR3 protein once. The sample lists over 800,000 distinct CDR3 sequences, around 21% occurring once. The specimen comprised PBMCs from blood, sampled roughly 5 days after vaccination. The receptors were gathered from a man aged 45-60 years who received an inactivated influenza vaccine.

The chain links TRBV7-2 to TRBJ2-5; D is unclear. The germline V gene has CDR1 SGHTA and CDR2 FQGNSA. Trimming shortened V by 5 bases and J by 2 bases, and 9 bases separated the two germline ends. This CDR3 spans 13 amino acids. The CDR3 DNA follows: TGTGCCAGCAGCCCAGAGAGACAAGAGACCCAGTACTTC. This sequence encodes CASSPERQETQYF.

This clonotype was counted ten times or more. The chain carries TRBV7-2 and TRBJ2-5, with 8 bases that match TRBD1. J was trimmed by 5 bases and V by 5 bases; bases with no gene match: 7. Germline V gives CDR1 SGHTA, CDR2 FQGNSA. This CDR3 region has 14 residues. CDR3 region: CASSLRTGRETQYF. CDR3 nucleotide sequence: TGTGCCAGCAGCCTCAGGACAGGGAGGGAGACCCAGTACTTC.

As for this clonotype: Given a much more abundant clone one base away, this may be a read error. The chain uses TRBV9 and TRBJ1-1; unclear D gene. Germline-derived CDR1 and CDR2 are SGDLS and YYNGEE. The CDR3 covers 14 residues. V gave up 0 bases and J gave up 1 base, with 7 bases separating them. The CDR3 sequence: CASSVGAGNTEAFF. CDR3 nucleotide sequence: TGTGCCAGCAGCGTAGGGGCAGGGAACACTGAAGCTTTCTTT.

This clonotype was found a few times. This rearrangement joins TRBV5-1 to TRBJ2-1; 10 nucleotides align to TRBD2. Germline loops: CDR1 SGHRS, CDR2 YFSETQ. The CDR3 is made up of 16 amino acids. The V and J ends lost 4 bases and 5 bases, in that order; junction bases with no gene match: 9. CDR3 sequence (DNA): TGCGCCAGCAGCGCCAAGCGTACTAGCGGGAACAATGAGCAGTTCTTC. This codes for CASSAKRTSGNNEQFF.

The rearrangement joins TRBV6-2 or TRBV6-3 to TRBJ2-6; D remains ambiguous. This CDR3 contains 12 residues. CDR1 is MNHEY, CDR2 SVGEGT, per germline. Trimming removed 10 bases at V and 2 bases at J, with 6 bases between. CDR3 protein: CAIGTGANVLTF. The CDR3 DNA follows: TGTGCCATCGGAACTGGGGCCAACGTCCTGACTTTC.

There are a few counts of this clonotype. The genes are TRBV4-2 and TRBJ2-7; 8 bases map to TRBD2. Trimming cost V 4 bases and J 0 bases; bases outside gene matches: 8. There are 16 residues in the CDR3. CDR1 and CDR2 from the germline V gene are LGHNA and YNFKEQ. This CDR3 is CASSRNSGKSSYEQYF. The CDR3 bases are TGTGCCAGCAGCCGAAATAGCGGGAAGAGCTCCTACGAGCAGTACTTC.

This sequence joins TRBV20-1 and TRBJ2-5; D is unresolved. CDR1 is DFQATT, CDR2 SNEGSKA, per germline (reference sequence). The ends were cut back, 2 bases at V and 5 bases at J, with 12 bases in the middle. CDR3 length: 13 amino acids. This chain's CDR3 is CSARNRLGETQYF. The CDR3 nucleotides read TGCAGTGCTAGAAACAGATTGGGGGAGACCCAGTACTTC.

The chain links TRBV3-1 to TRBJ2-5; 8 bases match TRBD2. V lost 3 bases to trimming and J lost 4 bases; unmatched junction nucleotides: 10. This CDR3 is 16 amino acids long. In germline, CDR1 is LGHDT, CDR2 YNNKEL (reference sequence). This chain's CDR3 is CASSQPVGGGRETQYF. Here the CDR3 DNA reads TGTGCCAGCAGCCAGCCGGTCGGCGGGGGGAGAGAGACCCAGTACTTC.

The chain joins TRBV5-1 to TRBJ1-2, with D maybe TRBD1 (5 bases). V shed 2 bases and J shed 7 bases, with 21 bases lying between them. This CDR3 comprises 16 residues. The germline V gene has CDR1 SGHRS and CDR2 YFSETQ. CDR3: CASSLSSGTAYLGYTF. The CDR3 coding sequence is TGCGCCAGCAGCTTATCCTCCGGGACGGCTTACCTTGGCTACACCTTC.

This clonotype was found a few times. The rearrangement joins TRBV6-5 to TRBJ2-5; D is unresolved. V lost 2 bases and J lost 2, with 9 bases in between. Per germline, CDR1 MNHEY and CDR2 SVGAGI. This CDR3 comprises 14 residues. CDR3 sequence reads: CASSYSVRQETQYF. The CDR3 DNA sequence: TGTGCCAGCAGTTACAGCGTCCGGCAAGAGACCCAGTACTTC.

In DNA, the CDR3 is TGTGCCAGCGGTACTAGCGGGGACAATGAGCAGTTCTTC. Translation: CASGTSGDNEQFF. This sequence joins TRBV7-9 and TRBJ2-1; TRBD2 aligns across 10 bases. J gave up 5 bases and V 8 bases, and 3 bases lay outside the gene matches. The CDR3 has 13 residues. Looked up from germline, CDR1 is SEHNR and CDR2 is FQNEAQ (reference sequence).

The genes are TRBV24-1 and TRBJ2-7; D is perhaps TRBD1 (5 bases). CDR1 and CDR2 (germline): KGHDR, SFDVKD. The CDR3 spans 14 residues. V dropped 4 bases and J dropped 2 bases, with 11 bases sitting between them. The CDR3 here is CATSDPGHPYEQYF. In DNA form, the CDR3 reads TGTGCCACCAGTGACCCCGGACACCCCTACGAGCAGTACTTC.

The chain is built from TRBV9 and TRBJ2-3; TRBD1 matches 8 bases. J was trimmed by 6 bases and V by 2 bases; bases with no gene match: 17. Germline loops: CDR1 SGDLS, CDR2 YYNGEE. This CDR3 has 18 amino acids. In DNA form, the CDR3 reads TGTGCCAGCAGCGTCGCCATTCGACAGGGGAAGACATCCGATACGCAGTATTTT. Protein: CASSVAIRQGKTSDTQYF.

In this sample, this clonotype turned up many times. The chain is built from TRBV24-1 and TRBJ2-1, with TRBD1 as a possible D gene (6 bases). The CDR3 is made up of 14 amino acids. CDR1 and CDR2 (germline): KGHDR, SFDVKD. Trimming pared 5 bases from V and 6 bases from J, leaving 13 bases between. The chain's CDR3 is CATSGPGRGNEQFF. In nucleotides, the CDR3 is TGTGCCACCAGTGGACCCGGCAGGGGCAATGAGCAGTTCTTC.

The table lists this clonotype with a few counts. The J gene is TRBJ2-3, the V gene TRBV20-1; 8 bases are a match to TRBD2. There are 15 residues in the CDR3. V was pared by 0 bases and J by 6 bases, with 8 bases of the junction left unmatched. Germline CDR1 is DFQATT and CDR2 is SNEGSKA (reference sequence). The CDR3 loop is CSARDRRTSLDTQYF. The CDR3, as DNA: TGCAGTGCTAGAGATCGTAGGACTAGCTTGGATACGCAGTATTTT.

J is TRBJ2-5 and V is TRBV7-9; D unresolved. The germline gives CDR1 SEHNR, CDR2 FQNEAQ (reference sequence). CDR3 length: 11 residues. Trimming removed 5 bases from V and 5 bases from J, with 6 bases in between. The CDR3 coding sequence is TGTGCCAGCAGCGCACCTGAGACCCAGTACTTC. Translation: CASSAPETQYF.

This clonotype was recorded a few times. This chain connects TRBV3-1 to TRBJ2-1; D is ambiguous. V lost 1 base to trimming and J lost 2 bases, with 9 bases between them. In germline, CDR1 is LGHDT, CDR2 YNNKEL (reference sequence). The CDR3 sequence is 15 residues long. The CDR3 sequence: CASSQGSVPYNEQFF. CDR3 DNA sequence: TGTGCCAGCAGCCAAGGGAGCGTACCCTACAATGAGCAGTTCTTC.

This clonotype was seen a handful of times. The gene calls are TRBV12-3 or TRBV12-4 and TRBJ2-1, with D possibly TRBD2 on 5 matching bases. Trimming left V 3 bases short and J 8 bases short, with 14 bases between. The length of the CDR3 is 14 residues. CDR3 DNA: TGTGCCAGCAGTTTTGGTGGGCCGGGGTATGAGCAGTTCTTC. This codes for CASSFGGPGYEQFF.

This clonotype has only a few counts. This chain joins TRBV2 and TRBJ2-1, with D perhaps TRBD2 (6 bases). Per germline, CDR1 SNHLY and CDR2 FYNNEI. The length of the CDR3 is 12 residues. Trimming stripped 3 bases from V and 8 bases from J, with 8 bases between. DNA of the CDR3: TGTGCCAGCAGTGAGGGCGGGGATGAGCAGTTCTTC. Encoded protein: CASSEGGDEQFF.

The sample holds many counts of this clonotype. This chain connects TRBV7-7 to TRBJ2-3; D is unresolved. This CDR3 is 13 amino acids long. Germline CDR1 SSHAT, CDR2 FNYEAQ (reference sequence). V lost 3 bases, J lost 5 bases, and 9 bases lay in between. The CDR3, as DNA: TGTGCCAGCAGCTTGGCGCCCGGAGATACGCAGTATTTT. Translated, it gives CASSLAPGDTQYF.